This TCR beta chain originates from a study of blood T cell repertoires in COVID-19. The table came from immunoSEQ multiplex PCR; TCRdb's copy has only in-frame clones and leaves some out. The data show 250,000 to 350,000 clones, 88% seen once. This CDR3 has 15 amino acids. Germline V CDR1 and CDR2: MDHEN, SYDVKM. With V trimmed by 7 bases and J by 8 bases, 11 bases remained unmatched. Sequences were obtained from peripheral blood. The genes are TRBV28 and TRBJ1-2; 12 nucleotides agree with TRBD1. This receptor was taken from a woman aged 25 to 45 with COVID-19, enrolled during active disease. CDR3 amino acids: CASNLNRDRGHGYTF. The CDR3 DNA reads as TGTGCCAGCAACCTCAACCGGGACAGGGGGCACGGCTACACCTTC.